The source of this TCR beta chain is a study of T cells in Graves' hyperthyroidism and ophthalmopathy (dated by TCRdb to about 2019). Some background on the complete study: Peripheral blood samples were taken at initial diagnosis, before any treatment was given. TCR V-J signatures able to tell the groups apart were searched for in a discovery cohort of 95 or so patients, of whom under 45 had Graves' ophthalmopathy and roughly 57 had stable Graves' hyperthyroidism. Prospective prediction of ophthalmopathy was tested in an independent validation cohort consisting of 18 to 20 hyperthyroidism patients and approximately 16 patients who later progressed to ophthalmopathy. For training and testing, the 100 or so patients in the discovery cohort were randomly divided in a 7:3 ratio. In about 6 Graves' hyperthyroidism patients, the study also compared T-cell repertoires from thyroid tissue with T-cell repertoires from blood. Once sampling was done, hyperthyroidism patients were given methimazole at a starting dose of 30 mg daily, whereas ophthalmopathy patients were given high-dose intravenous methylprednisolone. According to the paper, TCR Vbeta CDR3 sequencing was carried out on approximately 140 peripheral blood samples, which came from 40 to 45 ophthalmopathy, under 80 hyperthyroidism and roughly 17 progressor patients.

This clonotype turned up a few times. No antigen is known for it. Base qualities are not recorded, but no much larger clone differs from it by a single base. Study-wide conclusions, independent of this receptor: In validation, progression to ophthalmopathy was predicted by the model with roughly 69% sensitivity and just over 72% specificity, a median of around 6.5 months before onset. Sample size was not statistically predetermined, and blinding of investigators to group allocation was not performed. Most expanded thyroid clonotypes (frequency above 0.001) were also found in blood, which suggests that blood repertoires may mirror thyroid immune responses. A model built on a 13 V-J signature distinguished ophthalmopathy from stable hyperthyroidism, reaching roughly 88% sensitivity and about 81% specificity in cross-validation and 80%/75% in testing.

Amplification of TCR beta CDR3 regions was carried out from RNA transcripts. The first round of RT-PCR for the TCR CDR3 was performed with the HTBI primer set and the Qiagen OneStep RT-PCR kit. Libraries were constructed in a second round of multiplex PCR, after which size selection and purification were carried out. Paired-end sequencing of the libraries was performed with 100 bp reads on an Illumina HiSeq2000. The authors' pipeline ran thus. Raw data were processed with SOAPnuke, discarding reads with adapters, uncalled bases, mean Phred below 15, or no exact constant-primer or identifier match. High-quality paired reads were merged using COPE v1.2.5, and each unique nucleotide sequence was defined as a clonotype. MiTCR v1.1 was used to align clonotypes to the IMGT TRBV, TRBD and TRBJ reference segments. The analysis included only V-J combinations with a frequency above 0.0001, which together covered 99% to 99.2% of the repertoires. A TCS score was defined as the ratio of F50 (clonal expansion) to E x V (chaos), with BLOSUM62-based TCRdist applied between CDR3 peptides within each V-J. Welch's t-statistics and random forest reduced 500 to 550 V-J features to under 15, which were used in a naive Bayes classifier (R e1071). TCRdb itself trimmed the public reads at Q25 with fastp, ran MiXCR and retained productive beta chains. Each CDR3 protein gets just one entry, which takes the most common genes and DNA from the rows behind it. Here the V and J calls rest on TCRdb's processing, not on the authors' analysis. The sample has 500,000 to 650,000 distinct CDR3 sequences on record, 20% of them singletons. 40% to 50% of the sample belongs to the ten largest clones.

Moderately to severely active disease, a Clinical Activity Score of at least 3, a NOSPECS grade of at least 4, and a duration under 3 months were present in ophthalmopathy patients. Any patient with an uncontrolled infection, another autoimmune disease, pregnancy or lactation was excluded. Diagnoses relied on clinical symptoms, serum thyroxine and TRAb, thyroid ultrasound and orbital computed tomography. Ficoll-Paque density gradient centrifugation was used to isolate PBMCs from 8 to 10 ml of fresh peripheral blood. Trizol reagent was used to extract total RNA, and RNA quality was then checked on an Agilent 2100 Bioanalyzer. The receptor comes from a man aged 35 to 55 with Graves' ophthalmopathy. The material sequenced was blood.

The CDR3 sequence is CASSQGTGANNSPLHF. The DNA sequence follows: TGTGCCAGCAGTCAAGGGACAGGGGCTAATAATTCACCCCTCCACTTT. The sequence joins TRBV6-1 to TRBJ1-6; TRBD1 matches 10 bases in the middle. The CDR3 contains 16 residues, cysteine and phenylalanine counted. Only the CDR3 region is kept as DNA, spanning 48 bases read in frame from base 1. From the germline V gene, CDR1 is MNHNS and CDR2 is SASEGT. Trimmed from V: 5 bases; trimmed from J: 5 bases; junction bases lacking a gene match: 6.